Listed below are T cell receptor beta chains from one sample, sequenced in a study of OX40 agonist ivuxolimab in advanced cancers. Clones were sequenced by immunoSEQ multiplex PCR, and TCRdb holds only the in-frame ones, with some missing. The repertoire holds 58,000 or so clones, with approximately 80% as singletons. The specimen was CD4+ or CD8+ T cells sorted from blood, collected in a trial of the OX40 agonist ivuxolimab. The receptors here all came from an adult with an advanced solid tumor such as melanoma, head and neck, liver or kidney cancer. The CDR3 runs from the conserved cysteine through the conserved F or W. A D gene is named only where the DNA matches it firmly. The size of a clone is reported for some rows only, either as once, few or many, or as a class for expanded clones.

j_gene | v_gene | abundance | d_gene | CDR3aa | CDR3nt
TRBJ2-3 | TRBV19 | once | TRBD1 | CASSITTGGSTDTQYF | TGTGCCAGTAGTATAACAACAGGGGGGAGCACAGATACGCAGTATTTT
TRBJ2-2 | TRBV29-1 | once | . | CSPAGELFF | TGCAGCCCGGCCGGGGAGCTGTTTTTT
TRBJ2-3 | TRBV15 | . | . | CATSIGGSSTDTQYF | TGTGCCACCAGCATTGGTGGGTCTAGCACAGATACGCAGTATTTT
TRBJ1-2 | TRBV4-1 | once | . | CASSQDLGRSANNYGYTF | TGCGCCAGCAGCCAAGATTTAGGTCGCAGCGCCAATAACTATGGCTACACCTTC
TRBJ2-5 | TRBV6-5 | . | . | CASSYGAHQETQYF | TGTGCCAGCAGTTACGGGGCCCACCAAGAGACCCAGTACTTC
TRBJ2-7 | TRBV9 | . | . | CASARGEVSYEQYF | TGTGCCAGTGCAAGGGGCGAGGTCTCCTACGAGCAGTACTTC
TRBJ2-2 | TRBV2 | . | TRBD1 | CASRGRGPSGELFF | TGTGCCAGCAGGGGAAGGGGGCCAAGCGGGGAGCTGTTTTTT
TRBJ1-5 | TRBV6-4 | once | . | CASSATGSRNQPQHF | TGTGCCAGCAGTGCTACAGGGAGTCGCAATCAGCCCCAGCATTTT
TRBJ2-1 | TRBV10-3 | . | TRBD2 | CAIRGTSGLYNEQFF | TGTGCCATCAGGGGGACTAGCGGGTTATACAATGAGCAGTTCTTC
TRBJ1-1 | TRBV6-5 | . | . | CASSYGRGSTEAFF | TGTGCCAGCAGTTATGGTCGTGGCAGCACTGAAGCTTTCTTT
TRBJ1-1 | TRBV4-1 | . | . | CASSQTGRGSRAEAFF | TGCGCCAGCAGCCAAACGGGGCGCGGGAGCCGAGCTGAAGCTTTCTTT
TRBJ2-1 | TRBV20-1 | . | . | CSARGYNEQFF | TGCAGTGCCCGTGGCTACAATGAGCAGTTCTTC
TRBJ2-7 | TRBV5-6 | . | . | CASSSRVGEQYF | TGTGCCAGCAGCTCCCGGGTTGGCGAGCAGTACTTC
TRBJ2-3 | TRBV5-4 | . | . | CASSLGAKPITDTQYF | TGTGCCAGCAGCTTGGGAGCGAAACCCATAACGGATACGCAGTATTTT
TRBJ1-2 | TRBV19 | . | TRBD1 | CASTRDRANYGYTF | TGTGCCAGTACCAGGGACAGGGCCAACTATGGCTACACCTTC
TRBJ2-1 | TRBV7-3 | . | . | CASSLGANNEQFF | TGTGCCAGCAGCTTGGGGGCGAACAATGAGCAGTTCTTC
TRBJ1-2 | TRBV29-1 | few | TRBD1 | CSGGQDYGYTF | TGCAGCGGGGGACAGGACTATGGCTACACCTTC
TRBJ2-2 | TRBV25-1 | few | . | CASSEAGPGELFF | TGTGCCAGCAGTGAAGCGGGGCCCGGGGAGCTGTTTTTT
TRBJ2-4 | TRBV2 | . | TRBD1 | CASSELGPGQGGLEYF | TGTGCCAGCAGTGAACTCGGACCGGGACAGGGGGGTTTAGAGTACTTC
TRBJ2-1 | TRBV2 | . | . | CASRLRLNEQFF | TGTGCCAGCAGGCTTAGGCTCAATGAGCAGTTCTTC
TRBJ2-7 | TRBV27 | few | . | CASSPWQGISYEQYF | TGTGCCAGCAGCCCCTGGCAGGGGATCTCCTACGAGCAGTACTTC
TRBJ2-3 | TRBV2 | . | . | CASSQGLSTDTQYF | TGTGCCAGCAGTCAGGGTCTTAGCACAGATACGCAGTATTTT
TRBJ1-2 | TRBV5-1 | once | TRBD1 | CASSRLTGRTGGYTF | TGCGCCAGCAGCCGCTTAACTGGCCGGACAGGTGGCTACACCTTC
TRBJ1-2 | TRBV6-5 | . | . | CASSYSSSGNYGYTF | TGTGCCAGCAGTTACTCGAGCTCAGGGAACTATGGCTACACCTTC
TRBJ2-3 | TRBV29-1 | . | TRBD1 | CSVVVEGAWRKTDTQYF | TGCAGCGTTGTAGTTGAGGGGGCTTGGAGGAAGACAGATACGCAGTATTTT
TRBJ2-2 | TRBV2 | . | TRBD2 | CASSQGLAGVGDTGELFF | TGTGCCAGCAGCCAGGGACTAGCGGGAGTTGGGGACACCGGGGAGCTGTTTTTT
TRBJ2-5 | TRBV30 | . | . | CAWSPMSETQYF | TGTGCCTGGAGTCCCATGTCGGAGACCCAGTACTTC
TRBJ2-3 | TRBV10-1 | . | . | CASSETRGTQYF | TGCGCCAGCAGTGAGACGAGAGGCACGCAGTATTTT
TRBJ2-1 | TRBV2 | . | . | CASSDESEQFF | TGTGCCAGCAGTGACGAGAGTGAGCAGTTCTTC
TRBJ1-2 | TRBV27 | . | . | CASSLRGGYGYTF | TGTGCCAGCAGTTTAAGAGGGGGCTATGGCTACACCTTC
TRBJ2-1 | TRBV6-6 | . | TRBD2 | CASTTLAGAGEQFF | TGTGCCAGCACTACTCTAGCGGGAGCCGGTGAGCAGTTCTTC
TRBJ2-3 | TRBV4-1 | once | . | CASSQVGPGTDTQYF | TGCGCCAGCAGCCAAGTTGGCCCAGGCACAGATACGCAGTATTTT
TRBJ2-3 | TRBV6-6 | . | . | CASAAGRYTQYF | TGTGCCTCAGCGGCAGGGAGGTATACGCAGTATTTT
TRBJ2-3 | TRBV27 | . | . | CASSPRNTVVRDTQYF | TGTGCCAGCAGTCCAAGGAACACAGTTGTGCGTGATACGCAGTATTTT
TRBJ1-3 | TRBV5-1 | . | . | CASSFDTTYSGNTIYF | TGCGCCAGCAGCTTTGACACCACCTACTCTGGAAACACCATATATTTT
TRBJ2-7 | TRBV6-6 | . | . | CASSYSPPAGYEQYF | TGTGCCAGCAGTTACTCCCCCCCGGCTGGGTACGAGCAGTACTTC
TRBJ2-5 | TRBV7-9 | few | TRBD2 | CASSLLGGGQKETQYF | TGTGCCAGCAGCTTACTTGGCGGGGGGCAAAAAGAGACCCAGTACTTC
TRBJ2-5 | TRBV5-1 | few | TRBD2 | CASSLTSGGAKTQYF | TGCGCCAGCAGCCTGACTAGCGGGGGGGCCAAGACCCAGTACTTC
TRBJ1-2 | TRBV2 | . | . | CASPKGGGYGYTF | TGTGCCAGCCCCAAGGGGGGCGGCTATGGCTACACCTTC
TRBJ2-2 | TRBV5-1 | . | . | CASSLAKGVRTGELFF | TGCGCCAGCAGCTTGGCAAAAGGGGTTCGGACCGGGGAGCTGTTTTTT
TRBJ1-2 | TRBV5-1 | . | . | CASSFTEGFLSGYTF | TGCGCCAGCAGCTTTACCGAGGGGTTCCTCTCTGGCTACACCTTT
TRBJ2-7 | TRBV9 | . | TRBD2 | CASSASGTSGGLGYEQYF | TGTGCCAGCAGCGCATCCGGGACTAGCGGGGGCCTCGGCTACGAGCAGTACTTC
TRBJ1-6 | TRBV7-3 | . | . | CASSLNGVASPLHF | TGTGCCAGCAGCTTAAACGGCGTTGCTTCACCCCTCCACTTT
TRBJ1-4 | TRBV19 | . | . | CASSMTGGQKGEKLFF | TGTGCCAGTAGTATGACGGGCGGACAGAAAGGTGAAAAACTGTTTTTT
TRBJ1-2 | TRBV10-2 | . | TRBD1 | CASTHTRQGPNYGYTF | TGCGCCAGCACACACACCCGACAGGGTCCTAACTATGGCTACACCTTC
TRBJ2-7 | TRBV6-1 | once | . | CASSEFGTALYEQYF | TGTGCCAGCAGTGAATTTGGTACTGCCCTCTACGAGCAGTACTTC